This T cell receptor beta chain was identified in a study of cytomegalovirus exposure and HLA in healthy donors. CDR3 length: 16 amino acids. V lost 0 bases to trimming and J lost 2 bases; unmatched junction nucleotides: 4. Germline V gene sequence: CDR1 MNHNS, CDR2 SASEGT. This clone turned up a few times. The primer mix had 60 Vbeta and 13 Jbeta primers. Sequencing used immunoSEQ multiplex PCR; TCRdb keeps in-frame clones, though not all of them. Among tens of thousands of clones listed, 60% to 85% were seen once. The V call is TRBV6-1, the J call TRBJ2-1; 7 positions match TRBD2. The source is a man aged 18 to 30 in good health and CMV-seronegative. Sequenced: PBMCs. This chain's CDR3 is CASSEALAATYNEQFF. The CDR3 DNA reads as TGTGCCAGCAGTGAAGCCCTAGCGGCCACCTACAATGAGCAGTTCTTC.